The 28 T cell receptor beta chains below come from one sample, sequenced in a study of regulatory T cells in long-lasting Graves disease. The TCR beta library used iRepertoire HTBI primers with Arm-PCR amplification of CDR3. Each CDR3 protein gets one entry after TCRdb re-called the multiplex PCR reads with MiXCR. The table shows under 500,000 distinct CDR3 sequences, with about a fifth occurring only once. Time point in this sample: persistent/refractory GD, antithyroid drugs over 5 years with positive TRAb. RNA from PBMCs was the source of the TCR library. The material sequenced was peripheral blood mononuclear cells (PBMCs), taken when the disease was refractory, from a patient treated with antithyroid drugs. The source of these receptors is a female donor with Graves disease.

The sample holds many counts of this clonotype. This sequence joins TRBV9 and TRBJ2-7, with no clear D. V lost 3 bases and J 4 bases, leaving 17 bases between the germline ends. The CDR3 consists of 15 residues. The germline V gene has CDR1 SGDLS and CDR2 YYNGEE. The CDR3 loop reads CASSAGPSTPYEQYF. Written as DNA, the CDR3 is TGTGCCAGCAGCGCTGGACCGAGCACACCGTACGAGCAGTACTTC.

In this sample, this clonotype turned up a few times. V and J are TRBV28 and TRBJ2-5, with D hard to call. This CDR3 region has 13 residues. Germline V gives CDR1 MDHEN, CDR2 SYDVKM. Trimming cost V 6 bases and J 0 bases, with 8 bases left between them. CDR3 coding DNA: TGTGCCAGCAGGTACATAGACCAAGAGACCCAGTACTTC. Residues: CASRYIDQETQYF.

This rearrangement joins TRBV3-1 to TRBJ1-2, with 7 bases fitting TRBD1. There are 15 residues in the CDR3. V lost 3 bases and J lost 4; bases outside the gene matches: 8. Germline V gives CDR1 LGHDT, CDR2 YNNKEL (reference sequence). CDR3 in amino acids: CASSQTPGTAYGYTF. DNA of the CDR3: TGTGCCAGCAGCCAGACACCCGGGACAGCCTATGGCTACACCTTC.

This clonotype was detected ten times or more. The chain couples TRBV27 to TRBJ2-4; D is uncertain. The CDR3 runs 13 residues. The V end lost 3 bases, the J end lost 5 bases, and 8 bases lay between the germline ends. Germline V gives CDR1 MNHEY, CDR2 SMNVEV (reference sequence). CDR3 region: CASSLGRQNIQYF. CDR3 bases: TGTGCCAGCAGTTTGGGCAGACAAAACATTCAGTACTTC.

The V gene is TRBV19, the J gene TRBJ2-7, with 9 bases fitting TRBD1. The CDR3 spans 14 residues. Trimming at V came to 3 bases and at J to 4 bases, leaving 4 bases not matched to a gene. Germline loops: CDR1 LNHDA, CDR2 SQIVND (reference sequence). DNA for the CDR3: TGTGCCAGTAGTATGTCCGACAGGGGGTACGAGCAGTACTTC. Amino acid sequence: CASSMSDRGYEQYF.

This clonotype has at least ten counts. The V and J genes are TRBV6-1 and TRBJ1-1; D might be TRBD1 (5 bases). CDR3 length: 17 amino acids. In germline, CDR1 is MNHNS, CDR2 SASEGT. Trimming removed 7 bases at V and 1 base at J, with 22 bases between. CDR3 region: CASTKIGGGRGNTEAFF. The CDR3 nucleotides are TGTGCCAGCACCAAAATTGGGGGAGGGAGGGGGAACACTGAAGCTTTCTTT.

The chain is built from TRBV18 and TRBJ1-5, with TRBD1 matching 11 bases. J lost 6 bases, V lost 4 bases, and 5 bases had no gene match. Germline CDR1 KGHSH, CDR2 LQKENI. This CDR3 has 15 amino acids. CDR3 sequence: CASSQGQGDCQPQHF. Here the CDR3 DNA reads TGTGCCAGCTCACAGGGACAGGGGGACTGTCAGCCCCAGCATTTT.

This clonotype was seen only a few times. The rearrangement joins TRBV28 to TRBJ2-4; weak D call: TRBD1 (5 bases). The CDR3 runs 19 residues. CDR1 and CDR2 from the germline V gene are MDHEN and SYDVKM. The V gene lost 5 bases and the J gene lost 0 bases, with 23 bases spanning the gap. CDR3 bases: TGTGCCAGCAGTCCCCCCCAGGGCTACCCTGAGCTAGCCAAAAACATTCAGTACTTC. It encodes CASSPPQGYPELAKNIQYF.

This clonotype was detected many times. The rearrangement joins TRBV6-2 or TRBV6-3 to TRBJ1-1; 9 bases align to TRBD1. The CDR3 spans 18 residues. Germline V gene sequence: CDR1 MNHEY, CDR2 SVGEGT. J was trimmed by 4 bases and V by 2 bases; bases with no gene match: 14. The CDR3: CASSYTPGQGTRGTEAFF. In DNA, the CDR3 is TGTGCCAGCAGTTACACGCCGGGACAGGGCACTAGGGGCACTGAAGCTTTCTTT.

Ten or more counts support this clonotype. The chain uses TRBV6-2 or TRBV6-3 and TRBJ2-7; 7 nucleotides line up with TRBD1. In germline, CDR1 is MNHEY, CDR2 SVGEGT. Losses at the gene ends were 4 bases for V and 1 base for J; bases not matched to a gene: 7. The CDR3 runs 15 residues. In DNA, the CDR3 is TGTGCCAGCAGTTCCCTTCCGGACAGGTCCTACGAGCAGTACTTC. Its protein product is CASSSLPDRSYEQYF.

This clonotype was detected only a few times. V is TRBV29-1 and J is TRBJ2-7; TRBD1 aligns across 8 bases. The CDR3 runs 15 residues. The J segment lost 2 bases and the V segment lost 1 base, leaving 7 bases of the junction unmatched. CDR1 and CDR2 (germline): SQVTM, ANQGSEA. The CDR3 loop is CSVEVPDRETYEQYF. The DNA for the CDR3 is TGCAGCGTTGAAGTTCCGGACAGGGAAACCTACGAGCAGTACTTC.

The DNA of the CDR3 is TGTGCCAGTAGTATGTCCGGACTAGCGGGAACAAACGAGCAGTACTTC. Residues: CASSMSGLAGTNEQYF. The chain is built from TRBV19 and TRBJ2-7; 12 bases line up with TRBD2. The junction had 8 bases not matched to a gene; V was cut back by 3 bases and J by 5 bases. The germline gives CDR1 LNHDA, CDR2 SQIVND (reference sequence). The CDR3 consists of 16 residues.

V usage is TRBV20-1 and J usage is TRBJ1-2; D might be TRBD1 (5 bases). The CDR3 sequence is 14 residues long. The V gene lost 4 bases and the J gene lost 2 bases, with 14 bases spanning the gap. Germline assignment: CDR1 DFQATT and CDR2 SNEGSKA (reference sequence). The CDR3 nucleotides read TGCAGTGCTAAGGAGTTCAGGGAGAACTATGGCTACACCTTC. Protein product: CSAKEFRENYGYTF.

The table lists this clonotype with many counts. The J gene is TRBJ2-6, the V gene TRBV12-3 or TRBV12-4; D is unclear. This CDR3 is 17 amino acids long. V was trimmed by 2 bases and J by 0 bases, leaving 11 bases between them. The CDR3 nucleotides are TGTGCCAGCAGTTTAAATGACCCTAGCTCTGGGGCCAACGTCCTGACTTTC. This translates into CASSLNDPSSGANVLTF.

At least ten counts were recorded for this clonotype. The chain is built from TRBV20-1 and TRBJ2-5; D may be TRBD1 (6 bases). Per the germline V gene, CDR1 is DFQATT and CDR2 is SNEGSKA (reference sequence). Trimming stripped 8 bases from V and 2 bases from J, with 18 bases between. CDR3 length equals 14 residues. In DNA, the CDR3 is TGCAGTAACCGGTACAGGGTTCGGCAAGAGACCCAGTACTTC. It yields the protein CSNRYRVRQETQYF.

This clonotype was counted at least ten times. The chain recombines TRBV28 with TRBJ2-7; D is unresolved. Germline assignment: CDR1 MDHEN and CDR2 SYDVKM. CDR3 length: 12 amino acids. V shed 5 bases and J shed 13 bases, with 18 bases lying between them. The CDR3, as DNA: TGTGCCAGCAGTCCTCGAATACCGACTCTCTACTTC. Its protein product is CASSPRIPTLYF.

This clonotype appeared many times. The chain carries TRBV20-1 and TRBJ1-2, with a tentative D call TRBD1 (6 bases). From germline, CDR1 is DFQATT and CDR2 SNEGSKA (reference sequence). The CDR3 is 12 residues long. V was shortened by 1 base and J by 7 bases, with 10 bases between the two germline ends. In DNA form, the CDR3 reads TGCAGTGCTAGAGCAGGGGTTAGTGGCTACACCTTC. Translated, it gives CSARAGVSGYTF.

This clonotype was counted many times. The chain joins TRBV30 to TRBJ1-2; tentative D call: TRBD1 (5 bases). V lost 4 bases to trimming and J lost 2 bases, with 11 bases between them. Germline CDR1 GTSNPN, CDR2 SVGIG (reference sequence). CDR3 length equals 13 residues. CDR3 in DNA: TGTGCCTGGAAAGCAGGGAGGAACTATGGCTACACCTTC. Translated, it gives CAWKAGRNYGYTF.

This clonotype was found a few times. An end of the junction differs from the germline gene, which may be a read error. The chain links TRBV7-8 to TRBJ2-7, with a tentative D call TRBD1 (5 bases). Germline V CDR1 and CDR2: SGHVS, FQNEAQ. This CDR3 has 14 residues. The CDR3 region has the DNA TGTGCCAGCAGCTTATTGATGTCTGGGGCCCCCTTAATCTTC. This codes for CASSLLMSGAPLIF.

In this sample, this clonotype turned up many times. The rearrangement joins TRBV3-1 to TRBJ1-5, with D hard to call. Trimming pared 1 base from V and 3 bases from J, leaving 4 bases between. Germline-derived CDR1 and CDR2 are LGHDT and YNNKEL (reference sequence). The CDR3 covers 13 residues. The DNA for the CDR3 is TGTGCCAGCAGCCAAGGCTACAATCAGCCCCAGCATTTT. Its translation is CASSQGYNQPQHF.

This clonotype has more than one count but fewer than ten. The CDR3 spells CAISEAGNTGELFF. The DNA of the CDR3 is TGTGCCATCAGTGAGGCAGGGAACACCGGGGAGCTGTTTTTT. The chain carries TRBV10-3 and TRBJ2-2; D is unresolved. The germline V gene has CDR1 ENHRY and CDR2 SYGVKD. Between the trimmed V and J ends, which lost 2 bases and 1 base, there was a span of 5 bases. The CDR3 covers 14 residues.

This clonotype occurred many times. The chain couples TRBV7-9 to TRBJ1-1; 9 bases align to TRBD1. The junction had 14 bases not matched to a gene; V was cut back by 5 bases and J by 10 bases. CDR1 is SEHNR, CDR2 FQNEAQ, per germline (reference sequence). This CDR3 spans 15 amino acids. The CDR3 region has the DNA TGTGCCAGCAGCGGACCGGGACAGGGTTTCGAGGGAGCTTTCTTT. It yields the protein CASSGPGQGFEGAFF.

A word on this clonotype: Possible read error: a much larger clone is one base away. V and J are TRBV18 and TRBJ1-5; D is possibly TRBD1 (6 bases). Germline V gene lookup returns CDR1 KGHSH and CDR2 LQKENI. This CDR3 region has 13 residues. CDR3 in amino acids: CVSSRQDNQPQHF. In nucleotides, the CDR3 is TGTGTCAGCTCACGACAGGACAATCAGCCCCAGCATTTT.

V usage is TRBV28 and J usage is TRBJ2-1; the match to TRBD2 covers 10 bases. The CDR3 is 15 amino acids. Germline loops: CDR1 MDHEN, CDR2 SYDVKM. Trimming cost V 6 bases and J 9 bases; bases outside gene matches: 11. In nucleotides, the CDR3 is TGTGCCAGCAGCAGTCCTAGCGGGAGTTCTGGTGAGCAGTTCTTC. This sequence encodes CASSSPSGSSGEQFF.

This clonotype was recorded a few times. The V gene is TRBV14, the J gene TRBJ2-5, with TRBD2 as a possible D gene (5 bases). Trimming pared 0 bases from V and 3 bases from J, leaving 14 bases between. The CDR3 sequence is 16 residues long. Germline V lookup: CDR1 SGHDN, CDR2 FVKESK. In DNA form, the CDR3 reads TGTGCCAGCAGCCAAGAGAAAGCGGACCTAAAAGAGACCCAGTACTTC. It specifies CASSQEKADLKETQYF.

This clonotype was detected only a few times. The chain uses TRBV20-1 and TRBJ2-2; no clear D gene. Trimming pared 4 bases from V and 7 bases from J, leaving 10 bases between. The CDR3 has 12 amino acids. The germline V gene has CDR1 DFQATT and CDR2 SNEGSKA (reference sequence). CDR3 sequence (DNA): TGCAGTGCTAAGTACCGAGGCGGGGAGCTGTTTTTT. The encoded protein is CSAKYRGGELFF.

Ten or more counts support this clonotype. This chain connects TRBV5-1 to TRBJ2-7; D is uncertain. CDR1 and CDR2 (germline): SGHRS, YFSETQ. Trimming left V 4 bases short and J 2 bases short, with 19 bases between. The CDR3 sequence is 16 residues long. CDR3 residues: CASSPPPGSQTYEQYF. CDR3 nucleotide sequence: TGCGCCAGCAGCCCCCCCCCAGGTTCCCAAACCTACGAGCAGTACTTC.

In this sample, this clonotype turned up many times. The gene calls are TRBV11-2 and TRBJ1-6; a weak D match, TRBD1 (5 bases). Germline loops: CDR1 SGHAT, CDR2 FQNNGV. CDR3 length: 14 residues. Trimming removed 5 bases from V and 7 bases from J, with 12 bases in between. Here the CDR3 DNA reads TGTGCCAGCAGCCCCCAGAGGGGAAATTCACCCCTCCACTTT. Encoded protein: CASSPQRGNSPLHF.